This entry concerns a single T cell receptor (beta chain). Method: immunoSEQ multiplex PCR; TCRdb's copy keeps in-frame clones and lacks some. In the table there are 150,000 to 200,000 clones, around nine tenths of which are singletons. This record belongs to a study of control samples from healthy donors and cancer patients. The length of the CDR3 is 18 residues. V was clipped by 4 bases and J by 0 bases; unmatched bases: 5. Germline assignment: CDR1 MNHEY and CDR2 SVGEGT. The clonotype was recovered from a woman in her twenties or thirties in good health. Sequencing used blood. The gene calls are TRBV6-2 or TRBV6-3 and TRBJ2-2; 13 bases align to TRBD2. CDR3 loop: CASSSLTSGRPNTGELFF. Here the CDR3 DNA reads TGTGCCAGCAGTTCGCTGACTAGCGGGAGGCCGAACACCGGGGAGCTGTTTTTT.